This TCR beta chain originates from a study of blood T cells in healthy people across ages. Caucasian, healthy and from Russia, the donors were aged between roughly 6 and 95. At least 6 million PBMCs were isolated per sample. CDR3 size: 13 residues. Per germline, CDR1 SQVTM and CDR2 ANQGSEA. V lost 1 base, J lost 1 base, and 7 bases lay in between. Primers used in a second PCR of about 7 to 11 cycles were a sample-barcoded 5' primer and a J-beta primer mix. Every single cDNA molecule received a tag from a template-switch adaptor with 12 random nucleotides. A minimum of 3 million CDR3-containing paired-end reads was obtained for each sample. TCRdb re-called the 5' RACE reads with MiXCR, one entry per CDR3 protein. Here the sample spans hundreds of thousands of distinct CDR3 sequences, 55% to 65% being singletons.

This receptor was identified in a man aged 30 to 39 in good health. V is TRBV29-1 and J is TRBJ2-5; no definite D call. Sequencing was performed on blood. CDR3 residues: CSVEVSVQETQYF. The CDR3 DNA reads TGCAGCGTTGAAGTGTCAGTCCAAGAGACCCAGTACTTC.